These T cell receptor beta chains were read from a single sample in a study of T cell responses to AZD1222 COVID-19 vaccine. Sequenced by immunoSEQ multiplex PCR; TCRdb stores in-frame clones only, minus some. The repertoire holds about 120,000 clones, with roughly 90% as singletons. The specimen comprised peripheral blood, sampled 28 days after the second AZD1222 dose. These receptors were taken from an adult who received the AZD1222 COVID-19 vaccine. Each CDR3 is given with its conserved first and last residue. Fields, in order: CDR3 protein, V gene.

cdr3_aa: CASSWQGTRNTGELFF; v_call: TRBV5-1
cdr3_aa: CASAGGEQYF; v_call: TRBV12-5
cdr3_aa: CASSLWTGTYEQYF; v_call: TRBV28
cdr3_aa: CASSESFKAPSYEQYF; v_call: TRBV10-1
cdr3_aa: CAISTTPSYEQYF; v_call: TRBV10-3
cdr3_aa: CASSGRRILSGNTIYF; v_call: TRBV7-8
cdr3_aa: CASSPKGWGNGAHQETQYF; v_call: TRBV7-7
cdr3_aa: CAWSSAGGTEAFF; v_call: TRBV30
cdr3_aa: CATSEAGGLETQYF; v_call: TRBV24-1
cdr3_aa: CASSQDTAVLGELFF; v_call: TRBV4-1
cdr3_aa: CASSFRNEQFF; v_call: TRBV28
cdr3_aa: CASSANRRGGKPTQYF; v_call: TRBV2
cdr3_aa: CASSEYGEGTPAGNTIYF; v_call: TRBV25-1
cdr3_aa: CASSQSTSYNEQFF; v_call: TRBV16
cdr3_aa: CASSTARAGYNEQFF; v_call: TRBV7-9
cdr3_aa: CASSIHDRSDGYTF; v_call: TRBV7-3
cdr3_aa: CASSLASLAGGQQYF; v_call: TRBV7-2
cdr3_aa: CASSVAGNYNEQFF; v_call: TRBV9
cdr3_aa: CASSLGLAGLNEQFF; v_call: TRBV7-9
cdr3_aa: CSVEAGVGETQYF; v_call: TRBV29-1
cdr3_aa: CASSSTGGNTEAFF; v_call: TRBV18
cdr3_aa: CASSLATRWETQYF; v_call: TRBV5-1
cdr3_aa: CASRGTGGNLYGYTF; v_call: TRBV19
cdr3_aa: CASSLGSYGYTF; v_call: TRBV11-2
cdr3_aa: CASSSGESEAFF; v_call: TRBV28
cdr3_aa: CASSGLTRGTQYF; v_call: TRBV25-1
cdr3_aa: CASSEPNSPLHF; v_call: TRBV2
cdr3_aa: CASSLANYEQYF; v_call: TRBV3-1/TRBV3-2
cdr3_aa: CASSLRGYNQPQHF; v_call: TRBV6-5
cdr3_aa: CASSLNGDKTYEQYF; v_call: TRBV27
cdr3_aa: CASSPTPVVLGAKNIQYF; v_call: TRBV6-2/TRBV6-3
cdr3_aa: CASSPRPGLAAQDTQYF; v_call: TRBV28
cdr3_aa: CASSVTVTGELFF; v_call: TRBV19
cdr3_aa: CASRKFGEFYTEAFF; v_call: TRBV19
cdr3_aa: CASSSPTGGLGRYEQYF; v_call: TRBV5-5
cdr3_aa: CASSADFSGTGGYTF; v_call: TRBV9
cdr3_aa: CASSLANSGVYNEQFF; v_call: TRBV7-9
cdr3_aa: CASRLDQPQHF; v_call: TRBV2
cdr3_aa: CASSDTGLNQPQHF; v_call: TRBV6-1
cdr3_aa: CASSQDVPGTFGETQYF; v_call: TRBV4-1
cdr3_aa: CASSIDLRGASETQYF; v_call: TRBV11-2